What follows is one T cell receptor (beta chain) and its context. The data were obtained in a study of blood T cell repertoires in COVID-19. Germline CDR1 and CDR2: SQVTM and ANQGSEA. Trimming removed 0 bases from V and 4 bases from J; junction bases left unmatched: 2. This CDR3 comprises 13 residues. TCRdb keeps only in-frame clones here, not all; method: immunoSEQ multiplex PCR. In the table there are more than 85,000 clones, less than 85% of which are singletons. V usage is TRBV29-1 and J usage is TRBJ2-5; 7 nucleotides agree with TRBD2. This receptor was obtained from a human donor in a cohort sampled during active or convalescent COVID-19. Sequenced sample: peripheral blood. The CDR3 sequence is CSVEEGRGETQYF. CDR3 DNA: TGCAGCGTTGAAGAGGGGAGGGGAGAGACCCAGTACTTC.